The 30 T cell receptor beta chains listed next were all sequenced from one sample in a study of blood T cell repertoires in COVID-19. The data were produced by immunoSEQ multiplex PCR, yet TCRdb's version contains in-frame clones alone and is incomplete. The sample carries about 220,000 clones, over 75% recorded once. Sequencing was carried out using peripheral blood. All receptors come from a woman between 65 and 79 years old with COVID-19, enrolled during active disease.

V usage is TRBV5-6 and J usage is TRBJ2-2, with 11 bases fitting TRBD2. The CDR3 consists of 16 residues. The ends lost 4 bases at V and 1 base at J; junction bases unmatched: 3. Germline V lookup: CDR1 SGHDT, CDR2 YYEEEE. CDR3 coding DNA: TGTGCCAGCAGCCACGGACTAGCGGGGAACACCGGGGAGCTGTTTTTT. This gives the protein CASSHGLAGNTGELFF. The full variable domain, with the rest looked up from reference TRBV5-6 and TRBJ2-2, is DAGVTQSPTHLIKTRGQQVTLRCSPKSGHDTVSWYQQALGQGPQFIFQYYEEEERQRGNFPDRFSGHQFPNYSSELNVNALLLGDSALYLCASSHGLAGNTGELFFGEGSRLTVL.

V is TRBV5-1 and J is TRBJ2-5; TRBD1 aligns across 9 bases. J was trimmed by 7 bases and V by 0 bases; bases with no gene match: 13. The CDR3 consists of 17 residues. Germline-derived CDR1 and CDR2 are SGHRS and YFSETQ. The CDR3 bases are TGCGCCAGCAGCTTGGCCCCAGGGACAGGGACCCCCATGACCCAGTACTTC. Its translation: CASSLAPGTGTPMTQYF.

V and J are TRBV7-9 and TRBJ1-2; possibly TRBD1 for D (5 bases). The CDR3 totals 14 residues. Per germline, CDR1 SEHNR and CDR2 FQNEAQ (reference sequence). The V and J ends lost 0 bases and 6 bases respectively, with 11 bases between them. CDR3 region: CASSLAVTVDGYTF. CDR3 bases: TGTGCCAGCAGCTTAGCGGTGACAGTGGATGGCTACACCTTC.

This rearrangement joins TRBV13 to TRBJ2-2; D gene ambiguous. V was cut by 5 bases and J by 7 bases, with 8 bases left in between. Germline V gene data show CDR1 as PRHDT and CDR2 as FYEKMQ (reference sequence). The CDR3 spans 12 residues. The CDR3 coding sequence is TGTGCCAGCAGCCCCCTAGGCGGGGAGCTGTTTTTT. It is translated as CASSPLGGELFF. The full variable domain, completed using reference TRBV13 and TRBJ2-2, is AAGVIQSPRHLIKEKRETATLKCYPIPRHDTVYWYQQGPGQDPQFLISFYEKMQSDKGSIPDRFSAQQFSDYHSELNMSSLELGDSALYFCASSPLGGELFFGEGSRLTVL.

This chain connects TRBV19 to TRBJ1-2, with 12 bases aligning to TRBD1. CDR3 length: 15 residues. CDR1 is LNHDA, CDR2 SQIVND, per germline (reference sequence). With V trimmed by 4 bases and J by 5 bases, 5 bases remained unmatched. The chain's CDR3 is CASSTGTGGRYGYTF. The CDR3 DNA sequence: TGTGCCAGTAGTACCGGGACAGGGGGCAGGTATGGCTACACCTTC. Full variable domain (rest looked up from reference TRBV19 and TRBJ1-2): DGGITQSPKYLFRKEGQNVTLSCEQNLNHDAMYWYRQDPGQGLRLIYYSQIVNDFQKGDIAEGYSVSREKKESFPLTVTSAQKNPTAFYLCASSTGTGGRYGYTFGSGTRLTVV.

The V gene is TRBV11-3, the J gene TRBJ2-7; no clear D gene. V lost 5 bases and J 0 bases, leaving 8 bases between the germline ends. Germline lookup yields CDR1 SGHNT and CDR2 YENEEA. The CDR3 has 13 amino acids. CDR3 sequence: CASSRRSSYEQYF. CDR3 coding DNA: TGTGCCAGCAGCCGACGGAGCTCCTACGAGCAGTACTTC.

This sequence joins TRBV29-1 and TRBJ2-5, with a tentative D call TRBD2 (6 bases). The CDR3 has 13 amino acids. Germline CDR1 SQVTM, CDR2 ANQGSEA. Trimming shortened V by 2 bases and J by 1 base, and 8 bases separated the two germline ends. CDR3 protein: CSVESGPQETQYF. DNA of the CDR3: TGCAGCGTTGAAAGCGGGCCCCAAGAGACCCAGTACTTC.

The chain employs TRBV19 and TRBJ2-1; 11 bases fit TRBD1. Germline CDR1 and CDR2: LNHDA and SQIVND (reference sequence). This CDR3 comprises 15 residues. V lost 5 bases and J lost 7; bases outside the gene matches: 7. In DNA, the CDR3 is TGTGCCAGTAGTGCGACCGGGACAGGGGGTAATGAGCAGTTCTTC. This gives the protein CASSATGTGGNEQFF.

This clone was seen more than once but under ten times. The rearrangement joins TRBV6-2 or TRBV6-3 to TRBJ1-5; possibly TRBD1 for D (5 bases). Deletions cut 6 bases from V and 2 bases from J, with 8 bases between. In germline, CDR1 is MNHEY, CDR2 SVGEGT. There are 13 residues in the CDR3. The CDR3 here is CASSSRGNQPQHF. The DNA for the CDR3 is TGTGCCAGCAGCTCCAGGGGCAATCAGCCCCAGCATTTT.

The chain uses TRBV7-2 and TRBJ2-7; D may be TRBD2 (6 bases). V shed 5 bases and J shed 2 bases, with 13 bases lying between them. CDR3 length: 14 amino acids. Looked up from germline, CDR1 is SGHTA and CDR2 is FQGNSA. CDR3 region: CASSVALATYEQYF. The CDR3 bases are TGTGCCAGCAGCGTGGCTCTAGCGACCTACGAGCAGTACTTC.

J is TRBJ1-2 and V is TRBV19; weak D call: TRBD1 (5 bases). The length of the CDR3 is 14 residues. Looked up from germline, CDR1 is LNHDA and CDR2 is SQIVND (reference sequence). Trimming stripped 8 bases from V and 2 bases from J, with 15 bases between. The CDR3 spells CASEDTRENYGYTF. CDR3 coding DNA: TGTGCCAGTGAGGACACGAGAGAAAACTATGGCTACACCTTC.

The chain employs TRBV5-6 and TRBJ2-2; 10 bases match TRBD1. The CDR3 loop spans 16 amino acids. Germline CDR1 and CDR2: SGHDT and YYEEEE. V was clipped by 3 bases and J by 5 bases; unmatched bases: 7. In nucleotides, the CDR3 is TGTGCCAGCAGCTACAGACAGGGGGCGTCGACCGGGGAGCTGTTTTTT. This encodes CASSYRQGASTGELFF.

The J gene is TRBJ1-5, the V gene TRBV18, with D possibly TRBD1 on 5 matching bases. The CDR3 contains 18 residues. Per the germline V gene, CDR1 is KGHSH and CDR2 is LQKENI. The V and J ends lost 4 bases and 1 base respectively, with 20 bases between them. CDR3 sequence (DNA): TGTGCCAGCTCACTGAATTGGGGAAGGGGTGTGAGCAATCAGCCCCAGCATTTT. Its protein product is CASSLNWGRGVSNQPQHF. Supplemented by reference TRBV18 and TRBJ1-5, the full variable domain reads NAGVMQNPRHLVRRRGQEARLRCSPMKGHSHVYWYRQLPEEGLKFMVYLQKENIIDESGMPKERFSAEFPKEGPSILRIQQVVRGDSAAYFCASSLNWGRGVSNQPQHFGDGTRLSIL.

The chain uses TRBV3-1 (or the pseudogene TRBV3-2) and TRBJ1-2; the D is unclear. The CDR3 runs 17 residues. The germline gives CDR1 LGHDT, CDR2 YNNKEL (reference sequence). V shed 1 base and J shed 6 bases, with 21 bases lying between them. The CDR3 loop reads CASSQVRKSSGLDGYTF. CDR3 nucleotides: TGTGCCAGCAGCCAAGTTCGAAAGAGTTCAGGTCTCGATGGCTACACCTTC.

The genes are TRBV29-1 and TRBJ1-3; D is unclear. Germline V CDR1 and CDR2: SQVTM, ANQGSEA. The CDR3 sequence is 14 residues long. V lost 5 bases and J 0 bases, leaving 11 bases between the germline ends. The CDR3 DNA reads as TGCAGCGTTTTAGCCCCGGGCTCTGGAAACACCATATATTTT. Translation: CSVLAPGSGNTIYF.

The V call is TRBV10-3, the J call TRBJ1-1; D is ambiguous. The CDR3 spans 13 residues. The germline CDR1 and CDR2 sequences are ENHRY and SYGVKD. Between the trimmed V and J ends, which lost 8 bases and 1 base, there was a span of 11 bases. The CDR3 DNA follows: TGTGCCATCGGGCTGGGAGAGAACACTGAAGCTTTCTTT. It codes for CAIGLGENTEAFF.

The chain recombines TRBV18 with TRBJ2-6; possible D gene TRBD1, 6 bases. The CDR3 loop spans 15 amino acids. From germline, CDR1 is KGHSH and CDR2 LQKENI. The V gene lost 3 bases and the J gene lost 2 bases, with 8 bases spanning the gap. CDR3 nucleotide sequence: TGTGCCAGCTCACCTGGGACACCTGGGGCCAACGTCCTGACTTTC. It codes for CASSPGTPGANVLTF.

In this sample, this clone turned up once. The rearrangement links TRBV6-2 or TRBV6-3 to TRBJ2-5, with unresolved D. From germline, CDR1 is MNHEY and CDR2 SVGEGT. The CDR3 runs to 14 residues. Trimming removed 5 bases at V and 5 bases at J, with 15 bases between. This chain's CDR3 is CASSTDTFLETQYF. Here the CDR3 DNA reads TGTGCCAGCAGTACCGACACCTTCCTGGAGACCCAGTACTTC.

The chain uses TRBV12-3 or TRBV12-4 and TRBJ2-7; a possible D gene is TRBD2 (6 bases). The length of the CDR3 is 12 residues. Trimming removed 3 bases from V and 8 bases from J, with 11 bases in between. CDR3 residues: CASSFYREKQYF. The CDR3 coding sequence is TGTGCCAGCAGTTTTTACCGGGAGAAGCAGTACTTC.

V is TRBV6-5 and J is TRBJ2-5; tentative D call: TRBD1 (6 bases). Germline values: CDR1 MNHEY, CDR2 SVGAGI. Trimming took 5 bases from V and 2 from J, leaving 15 bases between them. This CDR3 spans 15 amino acids. The CDR3 spells CASSPQDRKQETQYF. CDR3 coding DNA: TGTGCCAGCAGTCCCCAGGACAGAAAGCAAGAGACCCAGTACTTC.

V is TRBV7-2 and J is TRBJ1-6; no clear D gene. CDR3 length equals 17 residues. In germline, CDR1 is SGHTA, CDR2 FQGNSA. Deletions cut 6 bases from V and 1 base from J, with 16 bases between. CDR3 residues: CASRTEGGGSYNSPLHF. CDR3 DNA: TGTGCCAGCAGGACGGAGGGTGGAGGGTCCTATAATTCACCCCTCCACTTT.

The chain is built from TRBV3-1 (or the pseudogene TRBV3-2) and TRBJ2-7; D is unclear. Germline V gene sequence: CDR1 LGHDT, CDR2 YNNKEL (reference sequence). Deletions cut 4 bases from V and 6 bases from J, with 13 bases between. This CDR3 region has 13 residues. CDR3 sequence reads: CASSPARLGEQYF. The CDR3 nucleotides read TGTGCCAGCAGCCCCGCTAGACTCGGCGAGCAGTACTTC.

V and J are TRBV7-2 and TRBJ2-7; D unresolved. V lost 1 base, J lost 3 bases, and 13 bases lay in between. Germline V gene sequence: CDR1 SGHTA, CDR2 FQGNSA. This CDR3 spans 15 amino acids. The CDR3 nucleotides are TGTGCCAGCAGCTTAGGAGGTGGGTCACTCTACGAGCAGTACTTC. Translation gives CASSLGGGSLYEQYF.

The chain carries TRBV2 and TRBJ1-1; 10 bases align to TRBD1. Germline CDR1 and CDR2: SNHLY and FYNNEI. The junction had 8 bases not matched to a gene; V was cut back by 6 bases and J by 10 bases. The CDR3 is 13 residues long. In DNA, the CDR3 is TGTGCCAGCAGAGGAGACAGGGGGCTAGGAGCTTTCTTT. Translated, it gives CASRGDRGLGAFF.

The chain recombines TRBV4-2 with TRBJ2-7; 7 positions match TRBD2. Germline-derived CDR1 and CDR2 are LGHNA and YNFKEQ. Unmatched junction bases numbered 6, after V lost 1 base and J lost 0 bases. This CDR3 is 16 amino acids long. CDR3 loop: CASSQGAGQRSYEQYF. The CDR3 DNA sequence: TGTGCCAGCAGCCAAGGAGCGGGGCAGCGCTCCTACGAGCAGTACTTC.

The chain employs TRBV20-1 and TRBJ2-6; D gene uncertain. CDR3 length: 14 amino acids. Germline values: CDR1 DFQATT, CDR2 SNEGSKA (reference sequence). V dropped 3 bases and J dropped 1 base, with 7 bases sitting between them. In DNA, the CDR3 is TGCAGTGCTAGTGAGGAGTCTGGGGCCAACGTCCTGACTTTC. It is translated as CSASEESGANVLTF.

The CDR3 DNA reads as TGTGCCAGTAGCCCGGGACAGGGGTCTGGCTACACCTTC. Its protein is CASSPGQGSGYTF. The chain employs TRBV19 and TRBJ1-2, with 10 bases lining up with TRBD1. CDR3 length equals 13 residues. Germline trimming cut 6 bases from V and 7 bases from J; bases unmatched to any gene: 5. CDR1 LNHDA and CDR2 SQIVND come from the germline V gene (reference sequence).

The chain is built from TRBV6-2 or TRBV6-3 and TRBJ2-1; 11 nucleotides match TRBD2. The germline CDR1 and CDR2 sequences are MNHEY and SVGEGT. Unmatched junction bases numbered 10, after V lost 3 bases and J lost 9 bases. The CDR3 extends over 16 amino acids. DNA for the CDR3: TGTGCCAGCAGTTATTTTAGCGGGAGGGCCCCAAGTGAGCAGTTCTTC. Translated: CASSYFSGRAPSEQFF.

The CDR3 region has the DNA TGTGCCAGCAGTTCTCGAGGAATGAACGTGGGGGGAGAAGCTTTCTTT. Amino acids: CASSSRGMNVGGEAFF. The rearrangement links TRBV6-2 or TRBV6-3 to TRBJ1-1; TRBD1 is a possible D gene (5 bases). V was trimmed by 4 bases and J by 8 bases, leaving 23 bases between them. The germline V gene encodes CDR1 MNHEY and CDR2 SVGEGT. The CDR3 consists of 16 residues.

The J gene is TRBJ2-3, the V gene TRBV10-3; perhaps TRBD1 as D (5 bases). This CDR3 is built from 16 residues. V was pared by 0 bases and J by 5 bases, with 15 bases between. CDR1 ENHRY and CDR2 SYGVKD come from the germline V gene. The DNA of the CDR3 is TGTGCCATCAGTGAGTCGTTGGGGCCCCGCAGAGATACGCAGTATTTT. This gives the protein CAISESLGPRRDTQYF.